Shown below are 32 T cell receptor beta chains from a single sample sequenced in a study of memory CD4+ T cells and cytomegalovirus serostatus. The method was immunoSEQ multiplex PCR; TCRdb's version includes in-frame clones alone and lacks a portion of them. The repertoire holds under 100,000 clones, 80% seen once, with nearly 0.8% in the top ten. Single viable CD3+CD4+CD8-CD45RO+ cells were sorted as the memory CD4+ T cells. Material: memory CD4+ T cells from blood. All receptors come from an adult in good health and CMV-seronegative.

In its sample, this clone was seen a few times. J is TRBJ1-2 and V is TRBV7-6; D gene unclear. CDR3 size: 13 residues. Germline CDR1 SGHVS, CDR2 FNYEAQ. V shed 1 base and J shed 2 bases, with 5 bases lying between them. The CDR3 is CASSLDTNYGYTF. DNA for the CDR3: TGTGCCAGCAGCTTAGATACCAACTATGGCTACACCTTC.

CDR3 loop: CASSRDSQETQYF. The CDR3 DNA reads as TGTGCCAGCTCCCGGGACAGTCAAGAGACCCAGTACTTC. The V and J genes are TRBV18 and TRBJ2-5, with 7 bases lining up with TRBD1. The V and J ends lost 6 bases and 2 bases, in that order; junction bases with no gene match: 3. The V gene's germline CDR1 is KGHSH and CDR2 LQKENI. There are 13 residues in the CDR3.

This clone has just one count. The CDR3 nucleotides read TGTGCCACCCTGTCCCCGGGACTCAACTATGGCTACACCTTC. Its translation is CATLSPGLNYGYTF. This rearrangement joins TRBV6-5 to TRBJ1-2, with D possibly matching TRBD1 (5 bases). Germline V lookup: CDR1 MNHEY, CDR2 SVGAGI. Deletions cut 10 bases from V and 2 bases from J, with 17 bases between. CDR3 length equals 14 residues.

The rearrangement links TRBV30 to TRBJ2-5; TRBD2 is a possible D gene (7 bases). From germline, CDR1 is GTSNPN and CDR2 SVGIG (reference sequence). V lost 8 bases and J 5 bases, leaving 15 bases between the germline ends. The CDR3 consists of 12 residues. CDR3 nucleotides: TGTGCCGCCCGAGGGGGGGAGGAGACCCAGTACTTC. It translates to CAARGGEETQYF.

The chain combines TRBV19 with TRBJ1-4; D gene uncertain. V lost 5 bases and J 7 bases, leaving 17 bases between the germline ends. The CDR3 sequence is 15 residues long. CDR1 and CDR2 (germline): LNHDA, SQIVND (reference sequence). The CDR3 nucleotides read TGTGCCAGTAGTCTGTTAGGCCACGTTACTGAAAAACTGTTTTTT. It yields the protein CASSLLGHVTEKLFF.

The gene calls are TRBV6-6 and TRBJ2-5; D gene uncertain. V was clipped by 3 bases and J by 2 bases, with 13 bases between them. CDR1 and CDR2 (germline): MNHNY, SVGAGI (reference sequence). CDR3 size: 15 residues. The CDR3 DNA is TGTGCCAGCAGTTATGGGTCAGGCCCTCAAGAGACCCAGTACTTC. It is translated as CASSYGSGPQETQYF.

The CDR3 bases are TGTGCCAGCAGCTTCACGGATACGCAGTATTTT. It encodes CASSFTDTQYF. The rearrangement joins TRBV7-9 to TRBJ2-3; D not certain. The CDR3 sequence is 11 residues long. With 3 bases removed from V and 6 bases from J, the gap between germline ends came to 4 bases. Germline-derived CDR1 and CDR2 are SEHNR and FQNEAQ (reference sequence).

The chain uses TRBV5-4 and TRBJ1-2, with TRBD1 as a possible D gene (6 bases). The CDR3 totals 13 residues. Trimming pared 2 bases from V and 4 bases from J, leaving 9 bases between. Germline values: CDR1 SGHNT, CDR2 YYREEE (reference sequence). The CDR3 sequence is CASSLQGGYGYTF. In nucleotides, the CDR3 is TGTGCCAGCAGCTTACAGGGAGGCTATGGCTACACCTTC.

This clone was counted between two and nine times. The V call is TRBV29-1, the J call TRBJ2-2, with 8 positions matching TRBD1. Germline CDR1 and CDR2: SQVTM and ANQGSEA. This CDR3 is built from 15 residues. The V segment lost 3 bases and the J segment 3 bases; nucleotides outside the gene matches: 6. The CDR3 sequence is CSVERRGQYTGELFF. As DNA, the CDR3 is TGCAGCGTTGAGCGCAGGGGGCAATACACCGGGGAGCTGTTTTTT.

This clone was picked up a small number of times. The CDR3: CASSQNTGGANVLTF. The CDR3 nucleotides are TGTGCCAGCTCCCAAAATACAGGGGGGGCCAACGTCCTGACTTTC. V usage is TRBV18 and J usage is TRBJ2-6; D is possibly TRBD1 (6 bases). V lost 6 bases to trimming and J lost 4 bases, with 13 bases between them. Per the germline V gene, CDR1 is KGHSH and CDR2 is LQKENI. The CDR3 covers 15 residues. The full variable domain, completed using reference TRBV18 and TRBJ2-6, is NAGVMQNPRHLVRRRGQEARLRCSPMKGHSHVYWYRQLPEEGLKFMVYLQKENIIDESGMPKERFSAEFPKEGPSILRIQQVVRGDSAAYFCASSQNTGGANVLTFGAGSRLTVL.

The genes are TRBV11-2 and TRBJ2-5; 7 bases are shared with TRBD2. J lost 4 bases, V lost 1 base, and 6 bases had no gene match. CDR3 size: 15 residues. Per germline, CDR1 SGHAT and CDR2 FQNNGV. The CDR3 loop is CASSLGFGGGETQYF. The CDR3 nucleotides are TGTGCCAGCAGCTTAGGGTTTGGGGGGGGAGAGACCCAGTACTTC.

This chain links TRBV28 with TRBJ1-1; weak D call: TRBD1 (6 bases). Germline V gene sequence: CDR1 MDHEN, CDR2 SYDVKM. The CDR3 loop spans 14 amino acids. Trimming stripped 2 bases from V and 1 base from J, with 8 bases between. The CDR3 DNA is TGTGCCAGCAGTTTAGCCAGGGGGAACACTGAAGCTTTCTTT. Amino acid sequence: CASSLARGNTEAFF.

The V gene is TRBV6-1, the J gene TRBJ1-2; 10 bases map to TRBD1. This CDR3 has 15 amino acids. V shed 2 bases, J shed 2 bases, and the junction held 2 bases outside the gene matches. Germline V gene lookup returns CDR1 MNHNS and CDR2 SASEGT. DNA of the CDR3: TGTGCCAGCAGTGAACGACAGGGGGCGAACTATGGCTACACCTTC. Encoded protein: CASSERQGANYGYTF.

The chain links TRBV6-6 to TRBJ2-1; 8 nucleotides align to TRBD2. The CDR3 sequence is 15 residues long. V lost 6 bases to trimming and J lost 5 bases; unmatched junction nucleotides: 9. CDR1 MNHNY and CDR2 SVGAGI come from the germline V gene (reference sequence). CDR3 nucleotide sequence: TGTGCCAGCAGCCCGGGTCGGGGGGGCGACAATGAGCAGTTCTTC. As protein: CASSPGRGGDNEQFF.

This chain links TRBV2 with TRBJ2-3, with 9 positions matching TRBD1. The CDR3 consists of 14 residues. J gave up 4 bases and V 5 bases, and 4 bases lay outside the gene matches. CDR1 is SNHLY, CDR2 FYNNEI, per germline. In nucleotides, the CDR3 is TGTGCCAGCAGTTATAGACAGGGGGCAGATACGCAGTATTTT. Amino acids: CASSYRQGADTQYF.

The rearrangement joins TRBV7-2 to TRBJ1-1; D gene ambiguous. Deletions cut 5 bases from V and 5 bases from J, with 12 bases between. Germline CDR1 reads SGHTA; CDR2 reads FQGNSA. This CDR3 contains 13 residues. The DNA of the CDR3 is TGTGCCAGCAGCCTGATGGTGGGGACTGAAGCTTTCTTT. It codes for CASSLMVGTEAFF.

The rearrangement links TRBV9 to TRBJ1-2, with no clear D. The CDR3 consists of 13 residues. CDR1 is SGDLS, CDR2 YYNGEE, per germline. Trimming cost V 3 bases and J 2 bases, with 8 bases left between them. CDR3 DNA: TGTGCCAGCAGCGGACGGTCGAACTATGGCTACACCTTC. This sequence encodes CASSGRSNYGYTF.

The chain couples TRBV30 to TRBJ1-5; D gene unclear. The V end was cut by 0 bases, the J end by 7 bases, with 16 bases between. CDR1 and CDR2 from the germline V gene are GTSNPN and SVGIG (reference sequence). The CDR3 is 15 residues long. The CDR3 nucleotides read TGTGCCTGGAGTGTACCTTCGGGAACCGGGCAGCCCCAGCATTTT. It specifies CAWSVPSGTGQPQHF. Together with reference TRBV30 and TRBJ1-5, the CDR3 gives the full variable domain: SQTIHQWPATLVQPVGSPLSLECTVEGTSNPNLYWYRQAAGRGLQLLFYSVGIGQISSEVPQNLSASRPQDRQFILSSKKLLLSDSGFYLCAWSVPSGTGQPQHFGDGTRLSIL.

This chain connects TRBV4-3 to TRBJ1-6, with a weak D call TRBD1 (6 bases). CDR3 length equals 17 residues. CDR1 and CDR2 from the germline V gene are LGHNA and YSLEER. V lost 0 bases to trimming and J lost 3 bases, with 12 bases between them. CDR3 sequence reads: CASSQESRGLYNSPLHF. The CDR3 DNA follows: TGCGCCAGCAGCCAAGAGTCCCGGGGGCTCTATAATTCACCCCTCCACTTT.

J is TRBJ2-7 and V is TRBV7-2; perhaps TRBD1 as D (6 bases). Deletions cut 1 base from V and 4 bases from J, with 8 bases between. The CDR3 spans 13 residues. Germline V CDR1 and CDR2: SGHTA, FQGNSA. CDR3 coding DNA: TGTGCCAGCAGCTTAGGGGGACAATACGAGCAGTACTTC. This encodes CASSLGGQYEQYF.

The chain has TRBV4-3 and TRBJ1-2; D gene unclear. V lost 3 bases and J 3 bases, leaving 5 bases between the germline ends. CDR1 and CDR2 (germline): LGHNA, YSLEER. The CDR3 length is 12 residues. The CDR3 coding sequence is TGCGCCAGCAGCCAGACGGACTATGGCTACACCTTC. Residues: CASSQTDYGYTF.

The chain combines TRBV30 with TRBJ1-2; D remains ambiguous. V lost 5 bases, J lost 7 bases, and 20 bases lay in between. Germline V lookup: CDR1 GTSNPN, CDR2 SVGIG (reference sequence). This CDR3 region has 14 residues. This chain's CDR3 is CAWGGQIAPVGYTF. The CDR3 region has the DNA TGTGCCTGGGGTGGGCAGATAGCCCCCGTTGGCTACACCTTC.

CDR3 sequence (DNA): TGTGCCAGCAGCTTGGGCGTCTATGGCTACACCTTC. It specifies CASSLGVYGYTF. The chain recombines TRBV5-6 with TRBJ1-2; D is uncertain. The V end was cut by 0 bases, the J end by 4 bases, with 4 bases between. Germline lookup yields CDR1 SGHDT and CDR2 YYEEEE. The CDR3 consists of 12 residues.

The V gene is TRBV7-9, the J gene TRBJ1-1; tentatively, D is TRBD1 (6 bases). The V gene lost 4 bases and the J gene lost 6 bases, with 15 bases spanning the gap. Germline values: CDR1 SEHNR, CDR2 FQNEAQ (reference sequence). This CDR3 is built from 14 residues. CDR3 DNA: TGTGCCAGCAGCTCGCCAACAGGGACCCCTGAAGCTTTCTTT. Translating gives CASSSPTGTPEAFF.

The chain joins TRBV19 to TRBJ1-1; D remains unclear. Trimming removed 7 bases at V and 5 bases at J, with 14 bases between. Germline V gene sequence: CDR1 LNHDA, CDR2 SQIVND (reference sequence). The CDR3 contains 13 residues. The CDR3 DNA is TGTGCCAGTACTCAAATGTGGGCGACTGAAGCTTTCTTT. It specifies CASTQMWATEAFF.

The chain carries TRBV19 and TRBJ1-5; D remains unclear. Per the germline V gene, CDR1 is LNHDA and CDR2 is SQIVND (reference sequence). The length of the CDR3 is 12 residues. V was cut by 10 bases and J by 0 bases, with 7 bases left in between. CDR3 sequence (DNA): TGTGCCATCGGGTATAGCAATCAGCCCCAGCATTTT. Translating gives CAIGYSNQPQHF.

This chain links TRBV6-5 with TRBJ2-5; TRBD1 agrees at 8 bases. CDR3 length: 14 residues. Germline CDR1 MNHEY, CDR2 SVGAGI. Trimming at V came to 4 bases and at J to 2 bases, leaving 3 bases not matched to a gene. The DNA of the CDR3 is TGTGCCAGCAGTTGGGACAGGACTCAAGAGACCCAGTACTTC. Its translation: CASSWDRTQETQYF.

The rearrangement uses TRBV29-1 and TRBJ1-6; perhaps TRBD1 as D (5 bases). Trimming cost V 4 bases and J 8 bases, with 15 bases left between them. Per germline, CDR1 SQVTM and CDR2 ANQGSEA. This CDR3 has 14 amino acids. CDR3 amino acids: CSVADGARDSPLHF. CDR3 sequence (DNA): TGCAGCGTTGCGGACGGGGCCCGGGATTCACCCCTCCACTTT.

The count of this clone is one. The chain carries TRBV5-5 and TRBJ1-5, with TRBD1 matching over 8 bases. In germline, CDR1 is SGHKS, CDR2 YYEKEE (reference sequence). V lost 4 bases to trimming and J lost 9 bases; unmatched junction nucleotides: 12. The CDR3 extends over 15 amino acids. The CDR3 DNA reads as TGTGCCAGCAGCGAAGGCGGACAGGGTGTTTCGCCCCAGCATTTT. Amino acids: CASSEGGQGVSPQHF.

In its sample, this clone was seen a few times. The V call is TRBV5-6, the J call TRBJ1-2, with D tentatively TRBD1 (5 bases). CDR3 length: 13 residues. Germline V gene data show CDR1 as SGHDT and CDR2 as YYEEEE. V was trimmed by 1 base and J by 8 bases, leaving 12 bases between them. CDR3 DNA sequence: TGTGCCAGCAGCTTGTTGACAGAGGGAGGCTACACCTTC. As protein: CASSLLTEGGYTF.

This chain uses TRBV19 with TRBJ2-5; 9 nucleotides match TRBD1. Germline V CDR1 and CDR2: LNHDA, SQIVND (reference sequence). The CDR3 length is 14 residues. Losses at the gene ends were 5 bases for V and 2 bases for J; bases not matched to a gene: 3. The CDR3 DNA reads TGTGCCAGTAGTTCGACAGGGGGTCAAGAGACCCAGTACTTC. Amino acids: CASSSTGGQETQYF.

CDR3 sequence: CASSLKRGGENTEAFF. As DNA, the CDR3 is TGTGCCAGCAGCTTAAAACGGGGGGGGGAAAACACTGAAGCTTTCTTT. The V call is TRBV7-3, the J call TRBJ1-1, with a possible D match to TRBD1 (5 bases). CDR1 and CDR2 (germline): SGHTA, FQGTGA. The CDR3 is 16 residues long. Trimming took off 1 base at V and 2 bases at J, with 14 bases between the two ends.